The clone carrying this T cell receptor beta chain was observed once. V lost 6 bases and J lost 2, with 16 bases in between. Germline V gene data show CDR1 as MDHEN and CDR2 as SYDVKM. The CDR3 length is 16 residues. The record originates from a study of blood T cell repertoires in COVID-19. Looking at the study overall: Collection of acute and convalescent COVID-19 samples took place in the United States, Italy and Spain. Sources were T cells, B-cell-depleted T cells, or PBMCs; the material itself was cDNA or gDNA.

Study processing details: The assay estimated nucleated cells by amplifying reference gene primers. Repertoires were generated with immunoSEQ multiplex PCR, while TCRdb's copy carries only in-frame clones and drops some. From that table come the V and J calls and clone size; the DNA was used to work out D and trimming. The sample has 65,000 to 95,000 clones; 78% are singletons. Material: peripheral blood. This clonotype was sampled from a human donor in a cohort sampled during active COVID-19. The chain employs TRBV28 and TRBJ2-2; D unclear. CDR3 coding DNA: TGTGCCAGCAGCCCCACCCTAAACTTAAACACCGGGGAGCTGTTTTTT. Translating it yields CASSPTLNLNTGELFF. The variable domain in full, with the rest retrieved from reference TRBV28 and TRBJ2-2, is DVKVTQSSRYLVKRTGEKVFLECVQDMDHENMFWYRQDPGLGLRLIYFSYDVKMKEKGDIPEGYSVSREKKERFSLILESASTNQTSMYLCASSPTLNLNTGELFFGEGSRLTVL.